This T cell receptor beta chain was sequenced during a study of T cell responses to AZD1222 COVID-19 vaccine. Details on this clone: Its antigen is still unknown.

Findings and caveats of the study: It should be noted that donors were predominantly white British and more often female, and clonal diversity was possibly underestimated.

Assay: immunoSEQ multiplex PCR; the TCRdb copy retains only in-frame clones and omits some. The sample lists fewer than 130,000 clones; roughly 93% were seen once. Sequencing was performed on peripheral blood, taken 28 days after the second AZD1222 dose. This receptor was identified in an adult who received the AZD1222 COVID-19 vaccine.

Here the CDR3 reads CASLEAPEFYGYTF. DNA of the CDR3: TGTGCCAGCCTTGAAGCCCCCGAGTTCTATGGCTACACCTTC. The J gene is TRBJ1-2, the V gene TRBV2; D gene unclear. Trimming cost V 8 bases and J 4 bases, with 17 bases left between them. CDR3 length: 14 residues. Germline V CDR1 and CDR2: SNHLY, FYNNEI.